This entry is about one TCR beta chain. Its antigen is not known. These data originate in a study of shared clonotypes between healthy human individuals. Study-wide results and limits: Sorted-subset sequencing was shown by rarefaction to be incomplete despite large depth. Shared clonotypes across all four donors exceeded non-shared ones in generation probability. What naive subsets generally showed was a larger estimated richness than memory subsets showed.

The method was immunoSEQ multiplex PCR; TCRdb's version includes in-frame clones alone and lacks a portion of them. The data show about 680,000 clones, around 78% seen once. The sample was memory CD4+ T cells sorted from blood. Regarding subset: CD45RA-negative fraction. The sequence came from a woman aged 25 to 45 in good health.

The chain's CDR3 is CASSEETLSSYNEQFF. DNA of the CDR3: TGTGCCAGCAGTGAAGAGACGCTGAGCTCCTACAATGAGCAGTTCTTC. The V gene is TRBV2, the J gene TRBJ2-1; D remains ambiguous. Trimming removed 1 base from V and 0 bases from J, with 10 bases in between. The length of the CDR3 is 16 residues. Looked up from germline, CDR1 is SNHLY and CDR2 is FYNNEI.